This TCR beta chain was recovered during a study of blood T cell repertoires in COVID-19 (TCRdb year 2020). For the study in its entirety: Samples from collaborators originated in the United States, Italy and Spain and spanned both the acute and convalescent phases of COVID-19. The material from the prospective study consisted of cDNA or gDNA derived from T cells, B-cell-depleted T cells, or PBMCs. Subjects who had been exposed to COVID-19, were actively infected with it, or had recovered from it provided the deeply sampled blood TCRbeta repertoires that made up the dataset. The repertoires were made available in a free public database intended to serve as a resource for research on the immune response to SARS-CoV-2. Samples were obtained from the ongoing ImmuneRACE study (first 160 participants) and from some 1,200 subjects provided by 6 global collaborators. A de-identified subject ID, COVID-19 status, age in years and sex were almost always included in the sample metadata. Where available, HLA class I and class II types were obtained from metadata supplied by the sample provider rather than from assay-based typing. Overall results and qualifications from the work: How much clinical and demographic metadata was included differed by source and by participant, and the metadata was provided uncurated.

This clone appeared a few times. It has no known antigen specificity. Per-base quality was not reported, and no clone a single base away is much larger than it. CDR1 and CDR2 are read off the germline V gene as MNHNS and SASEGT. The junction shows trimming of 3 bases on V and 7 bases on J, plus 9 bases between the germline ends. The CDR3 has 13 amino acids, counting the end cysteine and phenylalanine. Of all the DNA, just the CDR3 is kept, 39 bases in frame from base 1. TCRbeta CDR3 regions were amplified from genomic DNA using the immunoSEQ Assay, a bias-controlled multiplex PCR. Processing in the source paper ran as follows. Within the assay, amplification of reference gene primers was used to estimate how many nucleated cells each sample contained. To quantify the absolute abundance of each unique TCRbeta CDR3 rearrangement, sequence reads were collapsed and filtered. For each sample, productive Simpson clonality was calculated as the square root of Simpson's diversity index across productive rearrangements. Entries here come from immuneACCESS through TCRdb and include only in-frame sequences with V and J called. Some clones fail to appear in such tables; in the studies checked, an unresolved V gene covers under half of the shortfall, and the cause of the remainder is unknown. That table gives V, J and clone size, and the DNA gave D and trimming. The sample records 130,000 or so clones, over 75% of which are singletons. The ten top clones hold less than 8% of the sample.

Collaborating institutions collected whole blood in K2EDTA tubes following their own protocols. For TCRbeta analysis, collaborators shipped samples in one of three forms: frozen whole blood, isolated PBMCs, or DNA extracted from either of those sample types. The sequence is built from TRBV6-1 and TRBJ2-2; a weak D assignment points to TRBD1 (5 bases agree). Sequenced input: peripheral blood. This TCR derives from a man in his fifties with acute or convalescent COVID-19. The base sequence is TGTGCCAGCAGTGACAGGGTGGGCGGGGAGCTGTTTTTT. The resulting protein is CASSDRVGGELFF.